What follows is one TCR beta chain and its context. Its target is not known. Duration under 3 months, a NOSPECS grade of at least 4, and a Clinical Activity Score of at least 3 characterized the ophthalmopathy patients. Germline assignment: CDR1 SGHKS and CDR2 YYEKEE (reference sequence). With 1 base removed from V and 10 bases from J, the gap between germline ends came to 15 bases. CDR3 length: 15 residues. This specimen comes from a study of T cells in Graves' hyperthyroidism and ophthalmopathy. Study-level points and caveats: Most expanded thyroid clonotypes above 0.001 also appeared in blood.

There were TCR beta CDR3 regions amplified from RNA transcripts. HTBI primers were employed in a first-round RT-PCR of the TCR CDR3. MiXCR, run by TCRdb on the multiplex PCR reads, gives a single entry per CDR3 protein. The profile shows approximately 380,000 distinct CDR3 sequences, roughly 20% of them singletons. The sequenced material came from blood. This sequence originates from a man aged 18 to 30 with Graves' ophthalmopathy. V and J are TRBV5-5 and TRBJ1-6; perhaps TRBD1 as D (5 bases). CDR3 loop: CASSLLRGGESPLHF. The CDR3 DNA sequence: TGTGCCAGCAGCTTGTTGAGGGGCGGAGAATCACCCCTCCACTTT.